What follows describes a single T cell receptor (beta chain). Assay: immunoSEQ multiplex PCR; the TCRdb copy retains only in-frame clones and omits some. The sample comprises over 5,500 clones, over 65% of which are singletons, and about 62% rests with the top ten. Germline V gene sequence: CDR1 LNHNV, CDR2 YYDKDF (reference sequence). V was clipped by 5 bases and J by 4 bases; unmatched bases: 6. The CDR3 spans 14 residues. The record originates from a study of PD-1 blockade in classical Hodgkin lymphoma. Turning to the study itself: Patients were treated with nivolumab at 3 mg/kg, and this was given intravenously every 2 weeks.

The patients all showed relapse after autologous stem cell transplantation, while their brentuximab vedotin exposure varied. This TCR was sampled from a human donor with classical Hodgkin lymphoma. The chain is built from TRBV15 and TRBJ2-5, with 8 bases lining up with TRBD1. Sequences were derived from peripheral blood mononuclear cells (PBMCs), sampled at baseline. The chain's CDR3 is CATSPPGGGETQYF. DNA of the CDR3: TGTGCCACCAGCCCCCCAGGGGGCGGAGAGACCCAGTACTTC.